Each of the 10 T cell receptor beta chains below was sequenced from the same sample in a study of blood T cell repertoires in COVID-19. This table comes from immunoSEQ multiplex PCR, and its TCRdb copy is limited to in-frame clones, with some not included. The table includes about 250,000 clones, around 89% detected once. Sequencing input: peripheral blood. Receptor source: a woman in her 30s with COVID-19, enrolled during active disease.

This chain connects TRBV19 to TRBJ1-5; TRBD1 matches at 9 bases. After removal of 4 bases from V and 3 bases from J, the junction contained 10 bases not matched to a gene. The CDR3 consists of 17 residues. The V gene's germline CDR1 is LNHDA and CDR2 SQIVND (reference sequence). Written as DNA, the CDR3 is TGTGCCAGTAGTAGGGACAGGGATCGGAGGAACAATCAGCCCCAGCATTTT. Protein sequence: CASSRDRDRRNNQPQHF. The full variable domain, with the rest looked up from reference TRBV19 and TRBJ1-5, is DGGITQSPKYLFRKEGQNVTLSCEQNLNHDAMYWYRQDPGQGLRLIYYSQIVNDFQKGDIAEGYSVSREKKESFPLTVTSAQKNPTAFYLCASSRDRDRRNNQPQHFGDGTRLSIL.

The chain has TRBV13 and TRBJ2-7; 9 bases fit TRBD1. V lost 5 bases to trimming and J lost 2 bases; unmatched junction nucleotides: 7. CDR1 and CDR2 from the germline V gene are PRHDT and FYEKMQ (reference sequence). The CDR3 covers 15 residues. The CDR3, as DNA: TGTGCCAGCAGCGCGAGACAGGGGGGGACCTACGAGCAGTACGTC. This gives the protein CASSARQGGTYEQYV.

The rearrangement joins TRBV5-8 to TRBJ2-1, with unresolved D. This CDR3 has 13 amino acids. Trimming took off 4 bases at V and 1 base at J, with 6 bases between the two ends. The V gene's germline CDR1 is SGHTS and CDR2 YDEGEE. The CDR3 reads CASSPLSYNEQFF. CDR3 DNA: TGTGCCAGCAGCCCCCTTTCCTACAATGAGCAGTTCTTC. The full variable domain, in which reference TRBV5-8 and TRBJ2-1 provide the parts outside the CDR3, is EAGVTQSPTHLIKTRGQQATLRCSPISGHTSVYWYQQALGLGLQFLLWYDEGEERNRGNFPPRFSGRQFPNYSSELNVNALELEDSALYLCASSPLSYNEQFFGPGTRLTVL.

The chain uses TRBV6-2 or TRBV6-3 and TRBJ2-3; tentatively, D is TRBD2 (6 bases). The germline V and J ends were trimmed by 5 bases and 6 bases, with 21 bases remaining between them. Germline CDR1 and CDR2: MNHEY and SVGEGT. The CDR3 is 16 residues long. In DNA form, the CDR3 reads TGTGCCAGCAGTCCCGGGGGAAGGGGCTCTTCGGATACGCAGTATTTT. This gives the protein CASSPGGRGSSDTQYF.

This clone has just a few counts. CDR3 loop: CASSPDHRGYEQYV. The CDR3 region has the DNA TGTGCCAGCAGCCCAGACCACAGGGGGTACGAGCAGTACGTC. The chain has TRBV7-9 and TRBJ2-7; 8 bases map to TRBD1. After removal of 5 bases from V and 4 bases from J, the junction contained 7 bases not matched to a gene. The CDR3 sequence is 14 residues long. Looked up from germline, CDR1 is SEHNR and CDR2 is FQNEAQ (reference sequence).

The V gene is TRBV6-5, the J gene TRBJ1-4, with TRBD1 matching 7 bases. Germline V gene lookup returns CDR1 MNHEY and CDR2 SVGAGI. This CDR3 is 15 amino acids long. After removal of 8 bases from V and 4 bases from J, the junction contained 10 bases not matched to a gene. The CDR3 sequence: CASSRATGSNEKLFF. The CDR3 DNA reads TGTGCCAGCTCCCGAGCGACAGGGAGTAATGAAAAACTGTTTTTT.

The V call is TRBV29-1, the J call TRBJ1-2; 8 bases are a match to TRBD1. This CDR3 region has 13 residues. Trimming cost V 6 bases and J 4 bases; bases outside gene matches: 7. In germline, CDR1 is SQVTM, CDR2 ANQGSEA. The CDR3 spells CSVGQGPTYGYTF. In DNA, the CDR3 is TGCAGCGTCGGACAGGGACCGACCTATGGCTACACCTTC.

V usage is TRBV7-9 and J usage is TRBJ2-1, with D unresolved. CDR3 length: 14 residues. Germline CDR1 SEHNR, CDR2 FQNEAQ (reference sequence). Trimming took 7 bases from V and 5 from J, leaving 15 bases between them. This CDR3 reads CASTVGEGDNEQFF. CDR3 DNA sequence: TGTGCCAGCACAGTTGGAGAAGGTGACAATGAGCAGTTCTTC.

This clone was counted between two and nine times. The chain employs TRBV6-1 and TRBJ1-1, with 12 bases lining up with TRBD1. Germline CDR1 is MNHNS and CDR2 is SASEGT. The CDR3 spans 20 residues. The J segment lost 6 bases and the V segment lost 1 base, leaving 18 bases of the junction unmatched. The CDR3 loop reads CASSEEGWDRGRLGIAEAFF. For the CDR3, the DNA is TGTGCCAGCAGTGAAGAAGGATGGGACAGGGGGCGCTTAGGGATCGCTGAAGCTTTCTTT.

The CDR3 sequence: CAISERGTNYGYTF. CDR3 nucleotides: TGTGCCATCAGTGAGCGGGGTACTAACTATGGCTACACCTTC. V and J are TRBV10-3 and TRBJ1-2; no definite D call. With 2 bases removed from V and 0 bases from J, the gap between germline ends came to 7 bases. Germline CDR1 ENHRY, CDR2 SYGVKD. The CDR3 runs 14 residues.